Listed below are T cell receptor beta chains from one sample, sequenced in a study of tumor and adjacent non-tumor tissue in lung cancer. TCRdb used MiXCR to reprocess the multiplex PCR reads, holding one entry per CDR3 protein. The table lists roughly 75,000 distinct CDR3 sequences, about three quarters of them singletons. Sample: lung tumor tissue. The receptors come from a woman between 50 and 59 years old with non-small cell lung cancer. CDR3s include the opening cysteine and the closing phenylalanine or tryptophan. The D gene is left open where the match is weak. Not every row has a clone size; where given, it reads once, few, many or a size class.

CDR3nt: TGCGCCAGCAGCCATGAGGGAGGTCTAGTGACCGGGGAGCTGTTTTTT; CDR3aa: CASSHEGGLVTGELFF; v_gene: TRBV4-1; d_gene: .; abundance: .; j_gene: TRBJ2-2
CDR3nt: TGTGCCAGCAGCTTGACAGGGAGAGGGACTGAAGCTTTCTTT; CDR3aa: CASSLTGRGTEAFF; v_gene: TRBV11-2; d_gene: TRBD1; abundance: few; j_gene: TRBJ1-1
CDR3nt: TGTGTCAGCACCGTAGGGGGACAGGAGTTCTATGGCTACACCTTC; CDR3aa: CVSTVGGQEFYGYTF; v_gene: TRBV12-3/TRBV12-4; d_gene: TRBD1; abundance: .; j_gene: TRBJ1-2
CDR3nt: TGTGCCAGCAGTTGCTCCATCCGGGACTCCCCCCGAACCACAGTTACGCAGTATTTT; CDR3aa: CASSCSIRDSPRTTVTQYF; v_gene: TRBV6-5; d_gene: .; abundance: once; j_gene: TRBJ2-3
CDR3nt: TGTGCCGGCAGTTACCTGGGACTAGAGGATGAGCAGTTCTTC; CDR3aa: CAGSYLGLEDEQFF; v_gene: TRBV6-5; d_gene: TRBD2; abundance: .; j_gene: TRBJ2-1
CDR3nt: TGTGCCAGCAGTGACTCGGCAACCGGGGAGCTGTTTTTT; CDR3aa: CASSDSATGELFF; v_gene: TRBV6-4; d_gene: .; abundance: many; j_gene: TRBJ2-2
CDR3nt: TGCAGTGCGTCCAAGCCCCTAGCAGGCGTAATAGATACGCAGTATTTT; CDR3aa: CSASKPLAGVIDTQYF; v_gene: TRBV20-1; d_gene: .; abundance: .; j_gene: TRBJ2-3
CDR3nt: TGTGCCGGCAGTTCCTATAGGATTGTGATGGATAGCTCCTACAATGAGCAGTTCTTC; CDR3aa: CAGSSYRIVMDSSYNEQFF; v_gene: TRBV12-3/TRBV12-4; d_gene: .; abundance: .; j_gene: TRBJ2-1
CDR3nt: TGTGCCAGCAGCATCCCGGGACAGGGGTTTGAAAAACTGTTTTTT; CDR3aa: CASSIPGQGFEKLFF; v_gene: TRBV28; d_gene: TRBD1; abundance: many; j_gene: TRBJ1-4
CDR3nt: TGCAGTGCTAGAGGGGGGGCGCTCTACAAGCAGTACTTC; CDR3aa: CSARGGALYKQYF; v_gene: TRBV20-1; d_gene: .; abundance: .; j_gene: TRBJ2-7
CDR3nt: TGTGCCAGCAGCCTCACTCGCTCTGGGGCCAACGTCCTGACCTTC; CDR3aa: CASSLTRSGANVLTF; v_gene: TRBV4-2; d_gene: .; abundance: .; j_gene: TRBJ2-6
CDR3nt: TGTGCCAGCAGCCACCGGGGGGGAAAGGGGATCAACGAGCAGTACTTC; CDR3aa: CASSHRGGKGINEQYF; v_gene: TRBV5-4; d_gene: TRBD2; abundance: many; j_gene: TRBJ2-7
CDR3nt: TGTGCCAGTAGTATTAAATCGACGGCCTCTAGGACTGAAGCTTTCTTT; CDR3aa: CASSIKSTASRTEAFF; v_gene: TRBV19; d_gene: .; abundance: .; j_gene: TRBJ1-1
CDR3nt: TGCAGCTTCATCAGCGGGAGGACAGTCCACGAGCAATACTTC; CDR3aa: CSFISGRTVHEQYF; v_gene: TRBV29-1; d_gene: TRBD2; abundance: once; j_gene: TRBJ2-7
CDR3nt: TGTGCCATCAGTGGAGAGTATCAGGTTGGGGAGACCCAGTACTTC; CDR3aa: CAISGEYQVGETQYF; v_gene: TRBV10-3; d_gene: .; abundance: .; j_gene: TRBJ2-5
CDR3nt: TGCGCCAGCAGTCCCGCTGCGGGGGGAAACACCATATATTTT; CDR3aa: CASSPAAGGNTIYF; v_gene: TRBV5-1; d_gene: .; abundance: once; j_gene: TRBJ1-3
CDR3nt: TGTGCCAGCAGATCTAGCGGGGCGAACGCCGGGGAGCTGTTTTTT; CDR3aa: CASRSSGANAGELFF; v_gene: TRBV28; d_gene: TRBD2; abundance: .; j_gene: TRBJ2-2
CDR3nt: TGTGACAGCAGCCTCAACACCGGTGAGCTGTTTTTT; CDR3aa: CDSSLNTGELFF; v_gene: TRBV12-3/TRBV12-4; d_gene: .; abundance: .; j_gene: TRBJ2-2
CDR3nt: TGTGTCAGCAGCTTAGGAGTAGCGGGCATCTACGAGCAGTACTTC; CDR3aa: CVSSLGVAGIYEQYF; v_gene: TRBV7-8; d_gene: TRBD2; abundance: .; j_gene: TRBJ2-7
CDR3nt: TGTGCCAGCGTCCCGTTTGGCAGCTGTAACCAAGAGACCCAGTACTTC; CDR3aa: CASVPFGSCNQETQYF; v_gene: TRBV6-1; d_gene: .; abundance: .; j_gene: TRBJ2-5
CDR3nt: TGTGCCAGCAGCCAAGGTTTCCAGCGGGAGTTTACCGAGGAGCTGTTTTTT; CDR3aa: CASSQGFQREFTEELFF; v_gene: TRBV4-2; d_gene: TRBD2; abundance: .; j_gene: TRBJ2-2
CDR3nt: TGTGCCAGCAAGACTTCACGGGGGCACGAGGAGGAGCTGTTTTTT; CDR3aa: CASKTSRGHEEELFF; v_gene: TRBV11-2; d_gene: .; abundance: .; j_gene: TRBJ2-2
CDR3nt: TGTGTCGTCAGTGAGGCGGACAGGGCGGGTACTGAAACTTTCTTT; CDR3aa: CVVSEADRAGTETFF; v_gene: TRBV10-3; d_gene: TRBD1; abundance: .; j_gene: TRBJ1-1
CDR3nt: TGTGCCAGTAGCCCCCAGCGGGAGACTTACAATGAGCAGCTCTTC; CDR3aa: CASSPQRETYNEQLF; v_gene: TRBV4-2; d_gene: TRBD2; abundance: .; j_gene: TRBJ2-1
CDR3nt: TGTGCCAGCAGTGAACTTGTTAGCTACAATGAGCAGGTCTTC; CDR3aa: CASSELVSYNEQVF; v_gene: TRBV6-1; d_gene: .; abundance: .; j_gene: TRBJ2-1
CDR3nt: TGTGTCAGCGGCCCCGAAGTGGGCGTCCAAGAGACTCAGTACTTC; CDR3aa: CVSGPEVGVQETQYF; v_gene: TRBV11-2; d_gene: .; abundance: .; j_gene: TRBJ2-5
CDR3nt: TGTGCCAACAGTTTACAGGGGGACACTGAAGCTTTCTTT; CDR3aa: CANSLQGDTEAFF; v_gene: TRBV11-1; d_gene: TRBD1; abundance: .; j_gene: TRBJ1-1
CDR3nt: TGCAGCGTTGGCTTGGGGGGCAAGGGGAATGAGCAGTTCTTC; CDR3aa: CSVGLGGKGNEQFF; v_gene: TRBV29-1; d_gene: .; abundance: .; j_gene: TRBJ2-1
CDR3nt: TGTGCCACCAATTGGGGACAGGGGGACACCGGGGAGCTGTTTTTT; CDR3aa: CATNWGQGDTGELFF; v_gene: TRBV28; d_gene: TRBD1; abundance: .; j_gene: TRBJ2-2
CDR3nt: TGTGCCAGCAGCCAAGATTTAGGGGGCCGAAACATTCAGTACTTC; CDR3aa: CASSQDLGGRNIQYF; v_gene: TRBV4-2; d_gene: TRBD1; abundance: .; j_gene: TRBJ2-4
CDR3nt: TGTGACATCACTCGGACAGGGGGCACCGGGGAGCTGTTATTT; CDR3aa: CDITRTGGTGELLF; v_gene: TRBV10-3; d_gene: TRBD1; abundance: .; j_gene: TRBJ2-2
CDR3nt: TGCGCCAGCAATACGCTCCGGACTAACGGGACCGTTTCCTACAATGAGCAGTTCTTC; CDR3aa: CASNTLRTNGTVSYNEQFF; v_gene: TRBV6-6; d_gene: .; abundance: .; j_gene: TRBJ2-1
CDR3nt: TGTGCCAGCAGTGCGACCTTAGCGGAAGGGCGCGATATGCAGTATTTT; CDR3aa: CASSATLAEGRDMQYF; v_gene: TRBV6-1; d_gene: .; abundance: .; j_gene: TRBJ2-3
CDR3nt: TGTGCCAGCAGTCCGAGGGGGGGGCAGGGAGTCTATGGCTACATCTTC; CDR3aa: CASSPRGGQGVYGYIF; v_gene: TRBV27; d_gene: .; abundance: .; j_gene: TRBJ1-2
CDR3nt: TGTGCCAGCAGGCAACAGGTGGAGAAACTGTCTTTT; CDR3aa: CASRQQVEKLSF; v_gene: TRBV14; d_gene: .; abundance: .; j_gene: TRBJ1-4
CDR3nt: TGTGCCATCAGTGATAAGGAGCGGGAGATTGGCGATCAGTACTTC; CDR3aa: CAISDKEREIGDQYF; v_gene: TRBV24-1; d_gene: TRBD2; abundance: once; j_gene: TRBJ2-7
CDR3nt: TGTACCAGCAACCTAGGGGGGGCTTACACAGATACGGAGTATTTT; CDR3aa: CTSNLGGAYTDTEYF; v_gene: TRBV28; d_gene: .; abundance: .; j_gene: TRBJ2-3
CDR3nt: TGCGCCAGCAGCCATCTGGGACTAGCGGGAGGGCCAAGATACAATGAGAAGTTCTTC; CDR3aa: CASSHLGLAGGPRYNEKFF; v_gene: TRBV4-1; d_gene: TRBD2; abundance: .; j_gene: TRBJ2-1
CDR3nt: TGTGCCAGCAGCGGGGAGCGGGAACGGGGATACCATGAACAGTTCTTC; CDR3aa: CASSGERERGYHEQFF; v_gene: TRBV11-2; d_gene: TRBD2; abundance: .; j_gene: TRBJ2-1
CDR3nt: TGTGCCAGCAGTCACTCCCGGGGACTAGGAAACGGGGAGCTGTTTTTT; CDR3aa: CASSHSRGLGNGELFF; v_gene: TRBV6-5; d_gene: TRBD2; abundance: .; j_gene: TRBJ2-2
CDR3nt: TGCAACGTTGTACTAATAGATGGTGAGCAGTTCTTC; CDR3aa: CNVVLIDGEQFF; v_gene: TRBV29-1; d_gene: .; abundance: once; j_gene: TRBJ2-1
CDR3nt: TGTGCCAGCAGGGGTATCGGGACAGGCAGAGATACGCCGTATTTT; CDR3aa: CASRGIGTGRDTPYF; v_gene: TRBV6-1; d_gene: TRBD1; abundance: .; j_gene: TRBJ2-3
CDR3nt: TGTGCCAGCAGTTCGTCAGGGAGGCGTACTGAGGCCTTCTTT; CDR3aa: CASSSSGRRTEAFF; v_gene: TRBV6-5; d_gene: .; abundance: once; j_gene: TRBJ1-1
CDR3nt: TGTGCCAGCAGTCAAGACCTCACTATCAATCAGCCCCAGCGTTTT; CDR3aa: CASSQDLTINQPQRF; v_gene: TRBV4-2; d_gene: .; abundance: .; j_gene: TRBJ1-5
CDR3nt: TGCGTCAGCAGCCATAAGAGGGACTCAGAGCAGTTCTTC; CDR3aa: CVSSHKRDSEQFF; v_gene: TRBV4-1; d_gene: .; abundance: .; j_gene: TRBJ2-1
CDR3nt: TGTGCCAACAGTCTCCGGACAAGTGACTACACCTTC; CDR3aa: CANSLRTSDYTF; v_gene: TRBV12-3/TRBV12-4; d_gene: .; abundance: .; j_gene: TRBJ1-2
CDR3nt: TGCAGTGGAGGTTTAGTAGTTACTGAAGCTTTCTTT; CDR3aa: CSGGLVVTEAFF; v_gene: TRBV20-1; d_gene: .; abundance: many; j_gene: TRBJ1-1
CDR3nt: TGCGCCAGCAGTGATTCAAACACCGGGGAGCTGTTTTTT; CDR3aa: CASSDSNTGELFF; v_gene: TRBV10-2; d_gene: .; abundance: many; j_gene: TRBJ2-2
CDR3nt: TGTGCCAGCGGAGCGGGAGGCCATAGCTCCTACGAGCAGTACTTC; CDR3aa: CASGAGGHSSYEQYF; v_gene: TRBV12-3/TRBV12-4; d_gene: TRBD2; abundance: .; j_gene: TRBJ2-7
CDR3nt: TGTACCAGTAGGCGGACCCTCACGTGGGGCAATGAGCAGTTCTTC; CDR3aa: CTSRRTLTWGNEQFF; v_gene: TRBV6-2/TRBV6-3; d_gene: .; abundance: .; j_gene: TRBJ2-1
CDR3nt: TGTACCAGCAGTTCAGGACTAGTGGGAGGGTTGCAGTTCTTC; CDR3aa: CTSSSGLVGGLQFF; v_gene: TRBV11-1; d_gene: TRBD2; abundance: .; j_gene: TRBJ2-1
CDR3nt: TGTGGCATCAGTGGGACAGGGGCTACCTACGAACAGTACTTC; CDR3aa: CGISGTGATYEQYF; v_gene: TRBV10-3; d_gene: TRBD1; abundance: .; j_gene: TRBJ2-7
CDR3nt: TGTGCCAGCAGCTGGGGTTTTGGATTCGCCGGGGAGCTGTTTTTT; CDR3aa: CASSWGFGFAGELFF; v_gene: TRBV5-6; d_gene: .; abundance: .; j_gene: TRBJ2-2
CDR3nt: TGCAGTGCTAGAACTAGCGGGAGTTTTGAGATCCAATACTTC; CDR3aa: CSARTSGSFEIQYF; v_gene: TRBV20-1; d_gene: TRBD2; abundance: .; j_gene: TRBJ2-5
CDR3nt: TGTGGCAGCACCCCATCCTGGGCCACCATCACAGATACGCAGTATTTT; CDR3aa: CGSTPSWATITDTQYF; v_gene: TRBV11-2; d_gene: .; abundance: once; j_gene: TRBJ2-3
CDR3nt: TGTGCCAGCAGTTTATCCGGCAGGGAAAATACCATATATTTT; CDR3aa: CASSLSGRENTIYF; v_gene: TRBV12-3/TRBV12-4; d_gene: .; abundance: .; j_gene: TRBJ1-3
CDR3nt: TGCGCCAACAGCTTGTCCCAAGAGGACACTGAAGCTTTCTTT; CDR3aa: CANSLSQEDTEAFF; v_gene: TRBV5-1; d_gene: .; abundance: .; j_gene: TRBJ1-1